This T cell receptor (beta chain) was sequenced during a study of shared clonotypes between healthy human individuals. CD45RO negativity and positive selection for CCR7 defined naive CD8 cells, a population that excluded terminally differentiated effector memory CD45RA+ cells. This CDR3 is 16 amino acids long. V was pared by 5 bases and J by 4 bases, with 9 bases of the junction left unmatched. Germline V CDR1 and CDR2: SGHDN, FVKESK. As concerns this clone: Its antigen is not known.

Study results and limitations: Relative to clonotypes present in all four donors, those not shared had lower generation probabilities. Relative to memory subsets, naive subsets generally showed larger estimated richness. The sharing of about 5.3% of naive CD4 clonotypes was seen across a handful of donors.

Per the study methods: Quality scores were absent from the junction-only immunoSEQ sequences, so filtering differed. Clones were read by immunoSEQ multiplex PCR, and TCRdb kept only the in-frame ones, dropping some. The V and J calls and clone size come from that table; D and trimming were worked out from the DNA. The repertoire has some 2,000,000 clones, approximately 94% of them found once; the top ten carry 0.9% to 1.3%. Input material: naive CD8+ T cells sorted from blood. This chain uses TRBV14 with TRBJ2-7; 12 bases match TRBD2. The receptor comes from a man younger than 35 in good health. Written as DNA, the CDR3 is TGTGCCAGCAGCGCGCCGACTAGCGGGAGTATGTACGAGCAGTACTTC. Translation: CASSAPTSGSMYEQYF. The full variable domain, in which reference TRBV14 and TRBJ2-7 provide the parts outside the CDR3, is EAGVTQFPSHSVIEKGQTVTLRCDPISGHDNLYWYRRVMGKEIKFLLHFVKESKQDESGMPNNRFLAERTGGTYSTLKVQPAELEDSGVYFCASSAPTSGSMYEQYFGPGTRLTVT.